These 20 T cell receptor beta chains share one sample of origin, sequenced in a study of OX40 agonist ivuxolimab in advanced cancers. The data were produced by immunoSEQ multiplex PCR, yet TCRdb's version contains in-frame clones alone and is incomplete. The sample holds around 7,700 clones, 70% to 90% seen once. The source material was CD4+ or CD8+ T cells sorted from blood, sampled in a trial of the OX40 agonist ivuxolimab. These receptors all stem from an adult with an advanced solid tumor such as melanoma, head and neck, liver or kidney cancer.

This chain joins TRBV29-1 and TRBJ2-7, with D unresolved. CDR1 and CDR2 (germline): SQVTM, ANQGSEA. Trimming pared 3 bases from V and 0 bases from J, leaving 6 bases between. This CDR3 contains 12 residues. This CDR3 reads CSVDGYSYEQYF. The CDR3 nucleotides read TGCAGCGTTGACGGCTACTCCTACGAGCAGTACTTC.

V gene TRBV19 combines with J gene TRBJ2-1; the D is unclear. The germline V gene encodes CDR1 LNHDA and CDR2 SQIVND (reference sequence). Trimming removed 1 base from V and 5 bases from J, with 12 bases in between. CDR3 length: 15 residues. The CDR3, as DNA: TGTGCCAGTAGTATAGCCGGTATGCAGGACAATGAGCAGTTCTTC. Its translation is CASSIAGMQDNEQFF.

The rearrangement joins TRBV27 to TRBJ2-7, with D tentatively TRBD1 (6 bases). Trimming removed 6 bases from V and 3 bases from J, with 18 bases in between. This CDR3 is 15 amino acids long. Germline V CDR1 and CDR2: MNHEY, SMNVEV (reference sequence). DNA for the CDR3: TGTGCCAGCAGGCCTAGACAGGTTACTTACTACGAGCAGTACTTC. Its protein product is CASRPRQVTYYEQYF.

The rearrangement joins TRBV27 to TRBJ2-5; D not certain. V shed 0 bases and J shed 3 bases, with 8 bases lying between them. This CDR3 region has 14 residues. Germline CDR1 reads MNHEY; CDR2 reads SMNVEV (reference sequence). CDR3 bases: TGTGCCAGCAGTTTATCGGCGACGGAAGAGACCCAGTACTTC. Encoded protein: CASSLSATEETQYF.

The rearrangement uses TRBV6-1 and TRBJ1-2, with D possibly TRBD1 on 5 matching bases. The CDR3 sequence is 15 residues long. The V end was cut by 3 bases, the J end by 5 bases, with 16 bases between. The V gene's germline CDR1 is MNHNS and CDR2 SASEGT. The CDR3 DNA follows: TGTGCCAGCAGTGAGCGGGGGGTCCCTACTTATGGCTACACCTTC. Encoded protein: CASSERGVPTYGYTF.

J is TRBJ2-3 and V is TRBV7-3; D gene unclear. The V end lost 0 bases, the J end lost 1 base, and 5 bases lay between the germline ends. This CDR3 contains 14 residues. Germline CDR1 and CDR2: SGHTA and FQGTGA. The CDR3 is CASSLTPGTDTQYF. CDR3 bases: TGTGCCAGCAGCTTAACACCAGGCACAGATACGCAGTATTTT.

As DNA, the CDR3 is TGTGCGGCAGGCAGGGGCTATGAAGCTTTCTTT. The encoded protein is CAAGRGYEAFF. V is TRBV30 and J is TRBJ1-1; D possibly corresponds to TRBD1 (6 bases). The CDR3 is 11 residues long. Germline V CDR1 and CDR2: GTSNPN, SVGIG (reference sequence).

This clone showed up just once. The gene calls are TRBV5-4 and TRBJ2-5, with D possibly being TRBD1 (5 bases). Near its end, the DNA agrees better with TRBJ2-7, so the J call may be wrong. This CDR3 has 15 residues. Per germline, CDR1 SGHNT and CDR2 YYREEE (reference sequence). The CDR3 spells CASSLGTGFAYEQYF. The CDR3 DNA reads as TGTGCCAGCAGCTTGGGAACAGGCTTCGCCTACGAGCAGTACTTC.

The CDR3 loop reads CASSSRGGNTEAFF. The CDR3 region has the DNA TGTGCCAGCAGCTCCAGGGGGGGGAACACTGAAGCTTTCTTT. The J gene is TRBJ1-1, the V gene TRBV7-8; 7 positions match TRBD1. This CDR3 has 14 residues. V was clipped by 4 bases and J by 1 base; unmatched bases: 3. Per germline, CDR1 SGHVS and CDR2 FQNEAQ.

This rearrangement joins TRBV5-6 to TRBJ2-6, with D possibly TRBD1 on 5 matching bases. The CDR3 loop spans 17 amino acids. From germline, CDR1 is SGHDT and CDR2 YYEEEE. V was cut by 0 bases and J by 4 bases, with 14 bases left in between. The CDR3 region is CASSLARTLAGANVLTF. CDR3 sequence (DNA): TGTGCCAGCAGCTTGGCCCGGACACTGGCCGGGGCCAACGTCCTGACTTTC.

This clone was seen once. The chain is built from TRBV19 and TRBJ2-2, with 9 nucleotides matching TRBD1. V trimming: 5 bases; J trimming: 7 bases; junction bases outside the gene matches: 2. CDR1 LNHDA and CDR2 SQIVND come from the germline V gene (reference sequence). The CDR3 covers 13 residues. CDR3 sequence (DNA): TGTGCCAGTAGTGGGACAGGGAACGGGGAGCTGTTTTTT. Protein product: CASSGTGNGELFF.

This clone was observed a single time. In DNA form, the CDR3 reads TGTGCCAGCAGCACAGGGGCCAGAAGTGAAAAACTGTTTTTT. It codes for CASSTGARSEKLFF. The rearrangement joins TRBV14 to TRBJ1-4; 7 bases are a match to TRBD1. Trimming removed 5 bases from V and 7 bases from J; junction bases left unmatched: 7. This CDR3 spans 14 amino acids. Germline CDR1 and CDR2: SGHDN and FVKESK.

The chain has TRBV27 and TRBJ1-2; perhaps TRBD1 as D (6 bases). V gave up 3 bases and J gave up 8 bases, with 13 bases separating them. CDR3 size: 13 residues. CDR1 and CDR2 (germline): MNHEY, SMNVEV (reference sequence). DNA of the CDR3: TGTGCCAGCAGTTTTACGGGGACACAGGGCTACACCTTC. Protein product: CASSFTGTQGYTF.

This clone was seen a few times. V is TRBV11-2 and J is TRBJ2-2; D unclear. The germline V gene encodes CDR1 SGHAT and CDR2 FQNNGV. V dropped 4 bases and J dropped 0 bases, with 3 bases sitting between them. The CDR3 is made up of 13 amino acids. For the CDR3, the DNA is TGTGCCAGCAGCTACACGAACACCGGGGAGCTGTTTTTT. Translation: CASSYTNTGELFF.

In this sample, this clone turned up a few times. The chain uses TRBV4-3 and TRBJ2-5, with a weak D call TRBD2 (6 bases). Germline V gene lookup returns CDR1 LGHNA and CDR2 YSLEER. This CDR3 is built from 14 residues. The V end was cut by 0 bases, the J end by 7 bases, with 12 bases between. For the CDR3, the DNA is TGCGCCAGCAGCCAAGATTCAGGGCGGGGGACCCAGTACTTC. Protein: CASSQDSGRGTQYF.

This clone was counted once. The chain couples TRBV7-2 to TRBJ1-1, with D perhaps matching TRBD1 (5 bases). The CDR3 contains 13 residues. Germline lookup yields CDR1 SGHTA and CDR2 FQGNSA. Trimming took 5 bases from V and 5 from J, leaving 12 bases between them. CDR3 residues: CASSLTGRTEAFF. The CDR3 region has the DNA TGTGCCAGCAGCCTCACAGGAAGGACTGAAGCTTTCTTT.

The V gene is TRBV7-3, the J gene TRBJ2-7, with TRBD1 identical over 9 bases. CDR1 and CDR2 (germline): SGHTA, FQGTGA. There are 15 residues in the CDR3. V shed 4 bases and J 7 bases; nucleotides not matched to a gene: 11. The CDR3 region is CASSYLQGAPGEQYF. The CDR3 bases are TGTGCCAGCAGCTATTTACAGGGGGCTCCAGGGGAGCAGTACTTC.

The chain is built from TRBV5-1 and TRBJ2-7; D may be TRBD1 or TRBD2 (5 bases each). The germline V gene encodes CDR1 SGHRS and CDR2 YFSETQ. The V gene lost 2 bases and the J gene lost 6 bases, with 15 bases spanning the gap. The CDR3 spans 14 residues. In DNA, the CDR3 is TGCGCCAGCAGCTTCGGGGACGGTTTGGTCGAGCAGTACTTC. Its protein is CASSFGDGLVEQYF.

This chain links TRBV5-4 with TRBJ2-5, with D uncertain. This CDR3 region has 12 residues. Germline-derived CDR1 and CDR2 are SGHNT and YYREEE (reference sequence). Trimming stripped 2 bases from V and 7 bases from J, with 9 bases between. CDR3 in amino acids: CASSFPLGTQYF. DNA for the CDR3: TGTGCCAGCAGCTTTCCCCTCGGGACCCAGTACTTC.

V usage is TRBV5-1 and J usage is TRBJ1-5; 8 positions match TRBD1. The CDR3 is 15 amino acids. Trimming took 5 bases from V and 4 from J; bases not matched to a gene: 8. Per the germline V gene, CDR1 is SGHRS and CDR2 is YFSETQ. The CDR3 sequence is CASSRGQGGNQPQHF. In DNA form, the CDR3 reads TGCGCCAGCAGTCGCGGACAGGGAGGGAATCAGCCCCAGCATTTT.